This TCR beta chain was sequenced for a study of blood T cell repertoires in COVID-19. At the level of the study: Some COVID-19 samples were acute and others convalescent; all came from the United States, Italy and Spain. Sample material is recorded as cDNA or gDNA derived from T cells, B-cell-depleted T cells, or PBMCs.

Authors' analysis steps: Estimation of nucleated cell counts relied on the amplification of reference gene primers. This table comes from immunoSEQ multiplex PCR, and its TCRdb copy is limited to in-frame clones, with some not included. V, J and clone size derive from that table, while D and trimming were established from the DNA sequence. The sample has tens of thousands of clones, about nine tenths seen once. CDR3 length: 16 amino acids. Germline CDR1 MNHNS, CDR2 SASEGT. V lost 1 base, J lost 2 bases, and 11 bases lay in between. This TCR came from a human donor in a cohort sampled during active COVID-19. This sequence joins TRBV6-1 and TRBJ2-2, with D possibly TRBD2 on 6 matching bases. The sample comprised peripheral blood. The CDR3 protein is CASSEGLVFNTGELFF. CDR3 nucleotide sequence: TGTGCCAGCAGTGAAGGACTAGTTTTTAACACCGGGGAGCTGTTTTTT.